Reported below is one T cell receptor beta chain. What this receptor recognizes is not known. Base qualities were left out, and no much larger clone turns up one base away. The germline V gene encodes CDR1 LNHDA and CDR2 SQIVND (reference sequence). CDR3 length: 15 amino acids, cysteine to phenylalanine. The retained sequence is limited to the CDR3, 45 bases, with the frame set at the first base. Germline trimming: 5 bases from V, 5 bases from J; junction bases outside gene matches: 11. These data come from a study of T cell changes during pregnancy in multiple sclerosis (dated by TCRdb to the late 2010s). In the study overall: The study looked at changes in the T cell repertoire across pregnancy in women with multiple sclerosis.

The library was obtained by the immunoSEQ multiplex PCR assay. Here the immuneACCESS table is served through TCRdb, limited to in-frame sequences with V and J called. Missing clones are a known gap in these copies; in checked studies unresolved V genes cover under half, and the rest lacks a known reason. The sample data list under 120,000 clones, and roughly 92% of these were observed just once. Of the sample, about 3.2% falls within the top ten clones. The TCR comes from a female donor with multiple sclerosis, enrolled in a pregnancy study. The specimen comprised peripheral blood, sampled after pregnancy. This receptor chain uses TRBV19 and TRBJ1-2, with 7 junctional bases fitting TRBD1. The DNA sequence is as follows: TGTGCCAGTAGTGTACAGGGGACGGAGGGGTATGGCTACACCTTC. This yields the protein CASSVQGTEGYGYTF.